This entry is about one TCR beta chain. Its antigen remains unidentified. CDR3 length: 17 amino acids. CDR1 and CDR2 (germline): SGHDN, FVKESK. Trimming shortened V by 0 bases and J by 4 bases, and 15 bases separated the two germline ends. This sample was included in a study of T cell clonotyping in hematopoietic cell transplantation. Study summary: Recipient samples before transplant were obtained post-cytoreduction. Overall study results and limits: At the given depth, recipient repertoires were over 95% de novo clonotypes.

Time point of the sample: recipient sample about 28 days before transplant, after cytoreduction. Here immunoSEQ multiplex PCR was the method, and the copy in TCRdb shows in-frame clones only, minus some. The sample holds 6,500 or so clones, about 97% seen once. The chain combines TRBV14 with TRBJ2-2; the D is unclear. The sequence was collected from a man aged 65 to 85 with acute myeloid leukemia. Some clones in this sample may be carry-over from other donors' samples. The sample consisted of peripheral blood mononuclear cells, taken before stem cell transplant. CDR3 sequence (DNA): TGTGCCAGCAGCCAAGAAGGAGAGACCACGGGCACCGGGGAGCTGTTTTTT. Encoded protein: CASSQEGETTGTGELFF.